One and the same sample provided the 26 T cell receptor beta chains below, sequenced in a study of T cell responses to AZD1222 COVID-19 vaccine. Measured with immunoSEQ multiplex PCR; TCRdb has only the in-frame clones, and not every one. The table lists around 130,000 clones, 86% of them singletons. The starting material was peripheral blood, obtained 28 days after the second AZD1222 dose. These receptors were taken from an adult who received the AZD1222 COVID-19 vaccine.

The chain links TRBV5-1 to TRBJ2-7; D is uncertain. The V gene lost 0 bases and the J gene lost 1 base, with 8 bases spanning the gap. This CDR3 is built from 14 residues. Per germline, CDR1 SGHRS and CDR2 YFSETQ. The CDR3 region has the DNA TGCGCCAGCAGCTTGGTATCGGGTTCCTACGAGCAGTACTTC. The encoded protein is CASSLVSGSYEQYF.

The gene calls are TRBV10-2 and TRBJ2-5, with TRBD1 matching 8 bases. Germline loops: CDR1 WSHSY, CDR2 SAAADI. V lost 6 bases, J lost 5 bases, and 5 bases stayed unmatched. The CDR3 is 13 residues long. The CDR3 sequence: CASRVDRVETQYF. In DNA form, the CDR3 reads TGCGCCAGCAGAGTGGACAGGGTTGAGACCCAGTACTTC.

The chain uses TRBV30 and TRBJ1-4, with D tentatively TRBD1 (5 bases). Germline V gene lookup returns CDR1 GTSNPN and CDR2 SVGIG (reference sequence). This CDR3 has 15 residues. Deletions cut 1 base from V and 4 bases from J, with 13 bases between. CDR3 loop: CAWSGDGAYNEKLFF. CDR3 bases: TGTGCCTGGAGTGGGGACGGGGCCTATAATGAAAAACTGTTTTTT.

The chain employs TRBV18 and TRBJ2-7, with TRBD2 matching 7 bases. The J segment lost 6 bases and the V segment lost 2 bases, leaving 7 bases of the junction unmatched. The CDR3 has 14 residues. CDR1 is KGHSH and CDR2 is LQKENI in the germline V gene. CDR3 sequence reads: CASSPSGLEGEQYF. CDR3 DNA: TGTGCCAGCTCACCATCCGGACTAGAGGGCGAGCAGTACTTC. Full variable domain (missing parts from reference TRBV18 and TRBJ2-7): NAGVMQNPRHLVRRRGQEARLRCSPMKGHSHVYWYRQLPEEGLKFMVYLQKENIIDESGMPKERFSAEFPKEGPSILRIQQVVRGDSAAYFCASSPSGLEGEQYFGPGTRLTVT.

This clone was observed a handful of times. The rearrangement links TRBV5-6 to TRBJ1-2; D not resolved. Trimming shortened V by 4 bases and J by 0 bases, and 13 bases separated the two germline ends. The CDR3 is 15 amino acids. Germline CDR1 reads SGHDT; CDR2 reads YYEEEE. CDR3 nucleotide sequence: TGTGCCAGCAGCGAGACCGGGAAAGCTAACTATGGCTACACCTTC. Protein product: CASSETGKANYGYTF.

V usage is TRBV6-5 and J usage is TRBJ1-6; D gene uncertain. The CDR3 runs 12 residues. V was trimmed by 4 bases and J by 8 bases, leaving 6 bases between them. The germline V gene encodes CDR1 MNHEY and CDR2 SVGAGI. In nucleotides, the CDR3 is TGTGCCAGCAGTTCGCTCTATTCACCCCTCCACTTT. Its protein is CASSSLYSPLHF.

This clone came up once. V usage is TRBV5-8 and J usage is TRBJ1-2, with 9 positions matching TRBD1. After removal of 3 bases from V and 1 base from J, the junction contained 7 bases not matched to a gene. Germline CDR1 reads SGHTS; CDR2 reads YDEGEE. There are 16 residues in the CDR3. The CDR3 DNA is TGTGCCAGCAGCTGGGGACAGGGTAGGCATAACTATGGCTACACCTTC. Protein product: CASSWGQGRHNYGYTF. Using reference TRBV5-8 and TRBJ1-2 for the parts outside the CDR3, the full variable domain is EAGVTQSPTHLIKTRGQQATLRCSPISGHTSVYWYQQALGLGLQFLLWYDEGEERNRGNFPPRFSGRQFPNYSSELNVNALELEDSALYLCASSWGQGRHNYGYTFGSGTRLTVV.

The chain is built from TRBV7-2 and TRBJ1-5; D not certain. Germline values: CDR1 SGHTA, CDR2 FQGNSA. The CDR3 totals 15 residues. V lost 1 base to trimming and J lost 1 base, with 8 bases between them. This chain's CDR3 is CASSLGGMSNQPQHF. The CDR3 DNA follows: TGTGCCAGCAGCTTAGGTGGGATGAGCAATCAGCCCCAGCATTTT.

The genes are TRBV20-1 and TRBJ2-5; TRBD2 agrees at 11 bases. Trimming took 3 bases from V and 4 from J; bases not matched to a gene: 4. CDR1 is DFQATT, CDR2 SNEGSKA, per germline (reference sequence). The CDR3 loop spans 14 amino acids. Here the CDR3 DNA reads TGCAGTGCTAGTGGACTAGCGGGCGCAGAGACCCAGTACTTC. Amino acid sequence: CSASGLAGAETQYF.

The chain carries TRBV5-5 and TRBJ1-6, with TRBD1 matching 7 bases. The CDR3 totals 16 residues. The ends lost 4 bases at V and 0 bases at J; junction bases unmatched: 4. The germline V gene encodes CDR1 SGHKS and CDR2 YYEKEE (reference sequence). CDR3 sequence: CASSLTGSSYNSPLHF. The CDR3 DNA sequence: TGTGCCAGCAGCCTGACAGGGAGCTCCTATAATTCACCCCTCCACTTT.

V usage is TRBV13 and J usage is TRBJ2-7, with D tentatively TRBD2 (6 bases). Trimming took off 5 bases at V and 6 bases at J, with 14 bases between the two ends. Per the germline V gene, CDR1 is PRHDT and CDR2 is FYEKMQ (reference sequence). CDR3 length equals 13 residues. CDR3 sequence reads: CASSTRLEGEQYF. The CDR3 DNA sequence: TGTGCCAGCAGCACCAGACTAGAAGGCGAGCAGTACTTC.

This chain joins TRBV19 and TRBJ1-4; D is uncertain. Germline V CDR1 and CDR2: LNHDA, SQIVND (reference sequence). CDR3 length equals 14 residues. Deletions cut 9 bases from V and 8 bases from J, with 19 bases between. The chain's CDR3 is CASFSGGVEEKLFF. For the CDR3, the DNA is TGTGCCAGCTTCTCGGGTGGGGTGGAAGAAAAACTGTTTTTT.

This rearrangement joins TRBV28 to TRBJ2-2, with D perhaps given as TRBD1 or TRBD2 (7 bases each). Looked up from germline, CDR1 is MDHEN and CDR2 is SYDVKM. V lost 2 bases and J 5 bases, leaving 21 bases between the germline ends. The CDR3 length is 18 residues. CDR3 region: CASSLLLLTGRDTGELFF. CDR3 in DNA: TGTGCCAGCAGTTTACTCCTCCTGACAGGGAGGGATACCGGGGAGCTGTTTTTT.

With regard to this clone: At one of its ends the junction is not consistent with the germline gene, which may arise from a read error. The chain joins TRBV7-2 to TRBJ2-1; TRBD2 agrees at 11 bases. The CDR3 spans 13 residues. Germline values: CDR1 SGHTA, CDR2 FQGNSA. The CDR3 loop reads CASSLAGGHEQFF. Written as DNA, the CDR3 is TGTGCCAGCAGCCTAGCGGGGGGCCATGAGCAGTTCTTC.

The CDR3 is CASSFAGGASGNTIYF. CDR3 DNA: TGTGCCAGCAGCTTCGCGGGGGGGGCCTCTGGAAACACCATATATTTT. The chain has TRBV13 and TRBJ1-3, with a possible D match to TRBD1 (6 bases). Per germline, CDR1 PRHDT and CDR2 FYEKMQ (reference sequence). This CDR3 has 16 residues. V was shortened by 3 bases and J by 0 bases, with 12 bases between the two germline ends. Looking up the rest from reference TRBV13 and TRBJ1-3 gives the full variable domain: AAGVIQSPRHLIKEKRETATLKCYPIPRHDTVYWYQQGPGQDPQFLISFYEKMQSDKGSIPDRFSAQQFSDYHSELNMSSLELGDSALYFCASSFAGGASGNTIYFGEGSWLTVV.

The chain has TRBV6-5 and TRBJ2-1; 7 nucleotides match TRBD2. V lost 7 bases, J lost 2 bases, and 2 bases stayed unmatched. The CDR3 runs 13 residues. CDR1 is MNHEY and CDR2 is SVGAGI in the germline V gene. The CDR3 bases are TGTGCCAGCACCCGGGGGGCCTACAATGAGCAGTTCTTC. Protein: CASTRGAYNEQFF.

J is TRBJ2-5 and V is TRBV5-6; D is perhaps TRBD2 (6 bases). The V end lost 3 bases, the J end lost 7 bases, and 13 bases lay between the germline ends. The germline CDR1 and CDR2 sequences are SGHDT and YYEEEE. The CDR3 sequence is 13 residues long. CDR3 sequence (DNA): TGTGCCAGCAGCTCTGGGGCCGGGGGGACCCAGTACTTC. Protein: CASSSGAGGTQYF.

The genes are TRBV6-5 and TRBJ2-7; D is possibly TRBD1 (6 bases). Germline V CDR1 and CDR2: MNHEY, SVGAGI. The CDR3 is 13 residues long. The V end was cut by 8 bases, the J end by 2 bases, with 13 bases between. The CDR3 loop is CASSWDTTYEQYF. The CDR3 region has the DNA TGTGCCAGCTCTTGGGACACCACCTACGAGCAGTACTTC.

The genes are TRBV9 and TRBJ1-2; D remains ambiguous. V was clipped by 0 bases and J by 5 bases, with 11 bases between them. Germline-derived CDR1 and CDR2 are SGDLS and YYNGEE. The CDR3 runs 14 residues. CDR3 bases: TGTGCCAGCAGCGTAGAGACAAGACTTTATGGCTACACCTTC. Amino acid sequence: CASSVETRLYGYTF.

The CDR3 sequence is CASSLGAGGANTEAFF. CDR3 in DNA: TGTGCCAGCAGCCTGGGGGCAGGGGGGGCTAACACTGAAGCTTTCTTT. The chain recombines TRBV21-1 with TRBJ1-1. TRBV21-1 has pseudogene status. The CDR3 contains 16 residues.

CDR3 region: CAWRRGIGYTF. CDR3 nucleotides: TGTGCCTGGCGCAGGGGAATTGGCTACACCTTC. The chain joins TRBV30 to TRBJ1-2; a weak D match, TRBD1 (6 bases). V lost 5 bases to trimming and J lost 7 bases, with 11 bases between them. The germline CDR1 and CDR2 sequences are GTSNPN and SVGIG (reference sequence). This CDR3 comprises 11 residues.

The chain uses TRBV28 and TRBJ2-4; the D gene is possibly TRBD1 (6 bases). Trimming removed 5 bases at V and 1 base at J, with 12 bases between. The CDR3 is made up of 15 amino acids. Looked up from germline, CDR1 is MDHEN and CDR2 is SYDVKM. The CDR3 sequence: CASSHRVSAKNIQYF. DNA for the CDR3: TGTGCCAGCAGTCACAGGGTTTCGGCCAAAAACATTCAGTACTTC.

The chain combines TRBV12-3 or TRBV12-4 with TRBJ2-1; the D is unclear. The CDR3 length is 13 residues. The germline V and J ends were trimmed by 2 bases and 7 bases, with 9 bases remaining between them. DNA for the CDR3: TGTGCCAGCAGTTTATACTCCGGGAATGAGCAGTTCTTC. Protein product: CASSLYSGNEQFF.

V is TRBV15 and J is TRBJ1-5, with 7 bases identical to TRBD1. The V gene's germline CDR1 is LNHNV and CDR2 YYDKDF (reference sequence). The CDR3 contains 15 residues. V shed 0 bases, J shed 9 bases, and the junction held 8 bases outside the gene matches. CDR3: CATSRDQGGWGPQHF. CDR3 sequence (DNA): TGTGCCACCAGCAGAGATCAGGGGGGATGGGGGCCCCAGCATTTT.

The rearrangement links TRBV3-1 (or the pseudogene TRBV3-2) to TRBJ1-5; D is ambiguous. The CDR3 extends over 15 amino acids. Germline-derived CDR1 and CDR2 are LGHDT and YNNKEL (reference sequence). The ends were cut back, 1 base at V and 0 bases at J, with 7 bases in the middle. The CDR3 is CASSQGRYSNQPQHF. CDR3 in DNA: TGTGCCAGCAGCCAAGGCAGATATAGCAATCAGCCCCAGCATTTT.

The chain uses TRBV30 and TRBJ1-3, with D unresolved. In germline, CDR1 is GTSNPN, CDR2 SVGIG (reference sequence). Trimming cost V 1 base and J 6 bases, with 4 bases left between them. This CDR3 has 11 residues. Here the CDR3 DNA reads TGTGCCTGGAGTGACCAAAACACCATATATTTT. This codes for CAWSDQNTIYF.